This T cell receptor (beta chain) comes out of a study of blood T cells in healthy people across ages. Study-level results: The recorded TCR beta diversity per million T cells decreased in a roughly linear manner with age.

PCR was performed a second time for roughly 7 to 12 cycles using a sample-barcoded 5' primer and a J-beta primer mix. Each cDNA molecule received a tag from a template-switch adaptor that had 12 random nucleotides. TCRdb used MiXCR to reprocess the 5' RACE reads, holding one entry per CDR3 protein. Of fewer than 900,000 distinct CDR3 sequences in the sample, approximately 43% were seen once. Germline lookup yields CDR1 LGHNA and CDR2 YSLEER. The CDR3 sequence is 15 residues long. Trimming at V came to 0 bases and at J to 8 bases, leaving 9 bases not matched to a gene. This clonotype was detected many times. Antigen specificity is unknown.

The sequencing sample was made of blood. This clonotype originated in a woman aged 55-75 years in good health. The gene calls are TRBV4-3 and TRBJ1-2; 7 bases align to TRBD1. DNA for the CDR3: TGCGCCAGCAGCCAAGAAGGAAACAGGGGAGCAGGCTACACCTTC. This sequence encodes CASSQEGNRGAGYTF.